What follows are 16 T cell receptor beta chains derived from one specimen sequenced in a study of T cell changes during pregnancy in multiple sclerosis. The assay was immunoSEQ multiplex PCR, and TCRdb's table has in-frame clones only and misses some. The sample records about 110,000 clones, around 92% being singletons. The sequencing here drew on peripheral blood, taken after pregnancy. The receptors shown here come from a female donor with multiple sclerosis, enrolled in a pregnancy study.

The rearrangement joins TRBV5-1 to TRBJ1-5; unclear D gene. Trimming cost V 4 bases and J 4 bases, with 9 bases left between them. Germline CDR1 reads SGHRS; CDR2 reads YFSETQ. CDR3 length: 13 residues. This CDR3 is CASSRTGNQPQHF. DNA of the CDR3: TGCGCCAGCAGCCGTACGGGAAATCAGCCCCAGCATTTT.

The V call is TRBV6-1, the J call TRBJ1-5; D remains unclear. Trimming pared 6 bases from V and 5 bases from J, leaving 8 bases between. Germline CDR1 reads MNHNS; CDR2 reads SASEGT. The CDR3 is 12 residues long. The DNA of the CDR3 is TGTGCCAGCAGGGACGGGGATCAGCCCCAGCATTTT. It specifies CASRDGDQPQHF.

CDR3 sequence: CASTTTGGNTEAFF. The CDR3 DNA follows: TGTGCCAGTACTACGACAGGGGGGAACACTGAAGCTTTCTTT. V usage is TRBV19 and J usage is TRBJ1-1; 9 bases agree with TRBD1. Germline V gives CDR1 LNHDA, CDR2 SQIVND (reference sequence). V was pared by 7 bases and J by 1 base, with 4 bases of the junction left unmatched. The CDR3 is 14 amino acids.

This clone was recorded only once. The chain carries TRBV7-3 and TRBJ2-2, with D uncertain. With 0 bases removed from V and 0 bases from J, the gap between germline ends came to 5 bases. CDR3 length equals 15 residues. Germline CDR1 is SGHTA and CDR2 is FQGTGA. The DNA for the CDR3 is TGTGCCAGCAGCTTAACGGCACCGAACACCGGGGAGCTGTTTTTT. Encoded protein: CASSLTAPNTGELFF. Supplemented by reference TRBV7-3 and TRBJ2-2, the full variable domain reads GAGVSQTPSNKVTEKGKYVELRCDPISGHTALYWYRQSLGQGPEFLIYFQGTGAADDSGLPNDRFFAVRPEGSVSTLKIQRTERGDSAVYLCASSLTAPNTGELFFGEGSRLTVL.

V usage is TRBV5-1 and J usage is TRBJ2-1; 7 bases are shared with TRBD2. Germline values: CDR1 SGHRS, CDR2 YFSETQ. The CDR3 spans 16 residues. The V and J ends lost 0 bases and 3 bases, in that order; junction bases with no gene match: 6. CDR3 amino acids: CASSLVPAGFYNEQFF. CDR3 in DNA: TGCGCCAGCAGCTTGGTCCCAGCGGGGTTCTACAATGAGCAGTTCTTC.

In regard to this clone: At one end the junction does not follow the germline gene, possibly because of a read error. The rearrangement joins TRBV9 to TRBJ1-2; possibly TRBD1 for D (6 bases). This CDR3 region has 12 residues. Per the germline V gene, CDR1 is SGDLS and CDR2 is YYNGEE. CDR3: CASSAQQGPLLF. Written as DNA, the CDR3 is TGTGCCAGCAGCGCCCAACAGGGACCCCTCCTCTTC. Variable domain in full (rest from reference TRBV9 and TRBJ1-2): DSGVTQTPKHLITATGQRVTLRCSPRSGDLSVYWYQQSLDQGLQFLIQYYNGEERAKGNILERFSAQQFPDLHSELNLSSLELGDSALYFCASSAQQGPLLFGSGTRLTVV.

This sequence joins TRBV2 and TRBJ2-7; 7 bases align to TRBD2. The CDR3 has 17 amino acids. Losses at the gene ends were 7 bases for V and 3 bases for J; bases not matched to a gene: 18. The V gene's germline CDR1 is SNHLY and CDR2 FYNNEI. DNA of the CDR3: TGTGCCAGCAAAGAAGGGTTTACGGGGGGACTCCGCTACGAGCAGTACTTC. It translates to CASKEGFTGGLRYEQYF.

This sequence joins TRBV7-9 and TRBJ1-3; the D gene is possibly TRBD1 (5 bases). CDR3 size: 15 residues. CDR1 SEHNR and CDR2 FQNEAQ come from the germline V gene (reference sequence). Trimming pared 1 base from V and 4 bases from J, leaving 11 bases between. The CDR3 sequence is CASSLDGGYGNTIYF. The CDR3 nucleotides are TGTGCCAGCAGCTTAGACGGGGGTTACGGAAACACCATATATTTT.

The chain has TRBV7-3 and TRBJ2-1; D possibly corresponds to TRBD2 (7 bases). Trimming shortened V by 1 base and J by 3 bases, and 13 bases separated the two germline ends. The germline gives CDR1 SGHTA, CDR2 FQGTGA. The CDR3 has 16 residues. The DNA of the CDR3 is TGTGCCAGCAGCTTAAGTGGCGGGGGCTACTACAATGAGCAGTTCTTC. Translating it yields CASSLSGGGYYNEQFF.

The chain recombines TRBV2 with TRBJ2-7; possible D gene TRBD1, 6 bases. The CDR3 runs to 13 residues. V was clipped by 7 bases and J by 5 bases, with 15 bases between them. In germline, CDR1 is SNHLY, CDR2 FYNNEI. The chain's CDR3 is CASIPGQRNEQYF. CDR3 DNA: TGTGCCAGCATCCCCGGACAGCGGAACGAGCAGTACTTC.

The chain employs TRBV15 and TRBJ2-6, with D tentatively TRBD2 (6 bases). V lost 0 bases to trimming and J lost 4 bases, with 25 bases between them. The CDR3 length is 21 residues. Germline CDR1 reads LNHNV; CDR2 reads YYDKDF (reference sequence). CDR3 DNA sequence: TGTGCCACCAGCAGAGATGGGCTACGGGACCGGGGGAGTAGAGGGGCCAACGTCCTGACTTTC. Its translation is CATSRDGLRDRGSRGANVLTF.

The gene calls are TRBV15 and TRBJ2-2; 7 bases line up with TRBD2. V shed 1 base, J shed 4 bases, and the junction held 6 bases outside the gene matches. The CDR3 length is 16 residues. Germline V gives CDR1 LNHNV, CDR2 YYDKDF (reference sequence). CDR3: CATSRGGGPSTGELFF. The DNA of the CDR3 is TGTGCCACCAGCAGAGGGGGAGGGCCGAGCACCGGGGAGCTGTTTTTT.

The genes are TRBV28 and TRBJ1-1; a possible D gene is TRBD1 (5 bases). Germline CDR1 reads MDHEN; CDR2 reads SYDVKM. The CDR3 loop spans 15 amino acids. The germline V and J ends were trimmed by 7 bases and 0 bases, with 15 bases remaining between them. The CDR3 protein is CASILGGRMNTEAFF. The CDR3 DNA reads TGTGCCAGCATCCTGGGGGGACGCATGAACACTGAAGCTTTCTTT.

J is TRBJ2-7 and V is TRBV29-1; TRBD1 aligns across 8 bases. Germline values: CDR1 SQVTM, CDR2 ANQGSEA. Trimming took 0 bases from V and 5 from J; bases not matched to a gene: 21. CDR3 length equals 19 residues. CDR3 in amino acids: CSVEDPLGGPPGQDNEQYF. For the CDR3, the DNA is TGCAGCGTTGAAGATCCGCTTGGTGGCCCGCCGGGACAGGACAACGAGCAGTACTTC.

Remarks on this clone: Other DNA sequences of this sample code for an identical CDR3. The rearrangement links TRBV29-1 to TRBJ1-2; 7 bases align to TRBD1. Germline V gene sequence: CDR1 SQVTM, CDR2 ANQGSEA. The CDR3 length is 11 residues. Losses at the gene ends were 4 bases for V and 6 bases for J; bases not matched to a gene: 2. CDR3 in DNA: TGCAGCGTTGGGCAGGGGGATGGCTACACCTTC. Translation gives CSVGQGDGYTF.

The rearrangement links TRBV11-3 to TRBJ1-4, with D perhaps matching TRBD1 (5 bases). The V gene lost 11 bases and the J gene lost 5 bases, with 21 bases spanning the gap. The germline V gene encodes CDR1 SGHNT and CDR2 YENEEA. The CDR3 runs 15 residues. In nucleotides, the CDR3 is TGTGCCCCTGGGCGGGGCCTTGCGGGGAATGAAAAACTGTTTTTT. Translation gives CAPGRGLAGNEKLFF. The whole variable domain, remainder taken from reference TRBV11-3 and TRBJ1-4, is EAGVVQSPRYKIIEKKQPVAFWCNPISGHNTLYWYLQNLGQGPELLIRYENEEAVDDSQLPKDRFSAERLKGVDSTLKIQPAELGDSAVYLCAPGRGLAGNEKLFFGSGTQLSVL.